This T cell receptor (beta chain) was retrieved from a study of blood T cell repertoires in COVID-19. About the study: Samples came from the United States, Italy and Spain, spanning acute and convalescent COVID-19. T cells, B-cell-depleted T cells, or PBMCs supplied cDNA or gDNA.

Original processing notes: Amplified reference gene primers provided the basis for estimating nucleated cell counts. The table came from immunoSEQ multiplex PCR; TCRdb's copy has only in-frame clones and leaves some out. V, J and clone size are taken as reported in that table, and D and trimming were inferred from the DNA itself. The sample shows over 75,000 clones, less than 85% of them seen only once. The clonotype comes from a human donor in a cohort sampled during active COVID-19. The sequencing input was peripheral blood.

CDR3 sequence reads: CASSTPAGTSGGLSYNEQFF. CDR3 sequence (DNA): TGTGCCAGTAGCACGCCCGCCGGGACTAGCGGGGGCCTCTCCTACAATGAGCAGTTCTTC. J is TRBJ2-1 and V is TRBV19, with TRBD2 matching over 14 bases. The CDR3 runs 20 residues. Germline CDR1 and CDR2: LNHDA and SQIVND (reference sequence). The trim removed 6 bases at V and 0 bases at J, leaving 13 bases unmatched.